The 15 T cell receptor beta chains listed next were all sequenced from one sample in a study of cytomegalovirus exposure and HLA in healthy donors. The PCR was carried out with 60 Vbeta primers and 13 Jbeta primers. Sequenced by immunoSEQ multiplex PCR; TCRdb stores in-frame clones only, minus some. The table has 80,000 or so clones, under 70% seen once. Material for sequencing was PBMCs. Receptors were obtained from a man aged 25 to 45 in good health and CMV-seropositive.

There are a few counts of this clone. The CDR3 protein is CASSQEYTGLGINEKLFF. The DNA for the CDR3 is TGTGCCAGCAGCCAAGAATATACAGGGCTGGGGATAAATGAAAAACTGTTTTTT. V gene TRBV4-2 combines with J gene TRBJ1-4; maybe TRBD1 (6 bases). There are 18 residues in the CDR3. The germline gives CDR1 LGHNA, CDR2 YNFKEQ. V dropped 0 bases and J dropped 5 bases, with 19 bases sitting between them.

The chain uses TRBV7-9 and TRBJ2-3; a possible D gene is TRBD2 (6 bases). Germline CDR1 reads SEHNR; CDR2 reads FQNEAQ (reference sequence). The CDR3 loop spans 14 amino acids. V lost 5 bases and J lost 8, with 17 bases in between. CDR3 region: CASSGTDFMFTQYF. DNA of the CDR3: TGTGCCAGCAGCGGGACTGATTTCATGTTTACGCAGTATTTT.

The chain links TRBV19 to TRBJ1-5; 9 bases are a match to TRBD1. Germline V gives CDR1 LNHDA, CDR2 SQIVND (reference sequence). J lost 6 bases, V lost 2 bases, and 5 bases had no gene match. The CDR3 contains 15 residues. CDR3 coding DNA: TGTGCCAGTAGTATATCGGGACAGGGAAGTCAGCCCCAGCATTTT. Its translation is CASSISGQGSQPQHF.

This clone was seen once. The chain employs TRBV11-3 and TRBJ2-3; 7 positions agree with TRBD2. Looked up from germline, CDR1 is SGHNT and CDR2 is YENEEA. This CDR3 spans 14 amino acids. With 8 bases clipped from V and 0 bases from J, the junction kept 5 bases outside the gene matches. This CDR3 is CASGLAASTDTQYF. In nucleotides, the CDR3 is TGTGCCAGCGGGCTAGCGGCTAGCACAGATACGCAGTATTTT.

The V call is TRBV27, the J call TRBJ1-5; tentative D call: TRBD1 (6 bases). The V end lost 6 bases, the J end lost 4 bases, and 13 bases lay between the germline ends. This CDR3 contains 14 residues. CDR1 is MNHEY and CDR2 is SMNVEV in the germline V gene (reference sequence). The CDR3 loop is CASRPGHHNQPQHF. The CDR3 nucleotides are TGTGCCAGCAGGCCGGGACATCATAATCAGCCCCAGCATTTT.

CDR3 nucleotide sequence: TGTGCCAGCAGGGGACAGTTCACCGGGGAGCTGTTTTTT. It specifies CASRGQFTGELFF. The chain employs TRBV6-1 and TRBJ2-2; the match to TRBD1 covers 7 bases. This CDR3 comprises 13 residues. Trimming took 6 bases from V and 4 from J; bases not matched to a gene: 2. Germline V gives CDR1 MNHNS, CDR2 SASEGT.

The rearrangement uses TRBV28 and TRBJ1-2, with D unclear. V lost 6 bases and J lost 0, with 17 bases in between. The CDR3 contains 16 residues. Germline V gives CDR1 MDHEN, CDR2 SYDVKM. CDR3: CASSLRTKSTNYGYTF. CDR3 DNA: TGTGCCAGCAGCCTACGTACGAAGAGTACTAACTATGGCTACACCTTC.

In nucleotides, the CDR3 is TGTGCCAGCAGCTTGTCAGCTCGGGGAGAGGATAATGAAGCTTTCTTT. This codes for CASSLSARGEDNEAFF. The chain employs TRBV5-6 and TRBJ1-1, with D hard to call. In germline, CDR1 is SGHDT, CDR2 YYEEEE. This CDR3 is 16 amino acids long. The ends were cut back, 1 base at V and 7 bases at J, with 20 bases in the middle.

The chain employs TRBV19 and TRBJ2-3; TRBD1 matches at 7 bases. There are 14 residues in the CDR3. Looked up from germline, CDR1 is LNHDA and CDR2 is SQIVND (reference sequence). V was clipped by 10 bases and J by 1 base; unmatched bases: 8. The CDR3 loop is CATSAGQGTDTQYF. In DNA, the CDR3 is TGTGCCACCTCTGCTGGACAGGGCACAGATACGCAGTATTTT.

Note on this clone: This CDR3 is missing its conserved last phenylalanine or tryptophan, likely due to a read error. The chain couples TRBV4-1 to TRBJ2-7; possibly TRBD2 for D (6 bases). Trimming cost V 2 bases and J 0 bases, with 14 bases left between them. From germline, CDR1 is MGHRA and CDR2 YSYEKL. The CDR3 is made up of 16 amino acids. CDR3 nucleotide sequence: TGCGCCAGCAGCCAAACTTCGGAGGGAACCTCCTACGAGCAGTACTCC. Translating it yields CASSQTSEGTSYEQYS.

This clone turned up a few times. The chain combines TRBV28 with TRBJ2-7; D call uncertain. The CDR3 consists of 11 residues. Trimming stripped 3 bases from V and 4 bases from J, with 4 bases between. The V gene's germline CDR1 is MDHEN and CDR2 SYDVKM. The CDR3 nucleotides read TGTGCCAGCAGTTTCCGGTACGAGCAGTACTTC. This translates into CASSFRYEQYF. The variable domain in full, completed from reference TRBV28 and TRBJ2-7, reads DVKVTQSSRYLVKRTGEKVFLECVQDMDHENMFWYRQDPGLGLRLIYFSYDVKMKEKGDIPEGYSVSREKKERFSLILESASTNQTSMYLCASSFRYEQYFGPGTRLTVT.

V usage is TRBV13 and J usage is TRBJ2-5; 7 bases are shared with TRBD2. CDR1 and CDR2 from the germline V gene are PRHDT and FYEKMQ (reference sequence). J lost 5 bases, V lost 6 bases, and 12 bases had no gene match. This CDR3 spans 15 amino acids. CDR3 bases: TGTGCCAGCAGAAAGACTGACCCCGGGGGGGAGACCCAGTACTTC. This sequence encodes CASRKTDPGGETQYF.

V gene TRBV6-5 combines with J gene TRBJ1-1; D unresolved. The CDR3 has 12 residues. Looked up from germline, CDR1 is MNHEY and CDR2 is SVGAGI. The V end lost 6 bases, the J end lost 7 bases, and 12 bases lay between the germline ends. CDR3 nucleotide sequence: TGTGCCAGCAGCTCCACCAGTGGTGAAGCTTTCTTT. Encoded protein: CASSSTSGEAFF.

The J gene is TRBJ1-5, the V gene TRBV2, with a possible D match to TRBD1 (5 bases). The CDR3 runs to 14 residues. V lost 5 bases to trimming and J lost 4 bases, with 12 bases between them. From germline, CDR1 is SNHLY and CDR2 FYNNEI. CDR3 DNA: TGTGCCAGCAGTCCGGGGGAGGGTAATCAGCCCCAGCATTTT. This codes for CASSPGEGNQPQHF.

This sequence joins TRBV29-1 and TRBJ2-1; 11 positions match TRBD1. With V trimmed by 4 bases and J by 3 bases, 23 bases remained unmatched. Germline V gene lookup returns CDR1 SQVTM and CDR2 ANQGSEA. The CDR3 has 21 residues. The CDR3 sequence: CSVAGSGTGGPWDSNYNEQFF. Written as DNA, the CDR3 is TGCAGCGTTGCTGGATCTGGGACAGGGGGACCCTGGGATTCAAACTACAATGAGCAGTTCTTC.